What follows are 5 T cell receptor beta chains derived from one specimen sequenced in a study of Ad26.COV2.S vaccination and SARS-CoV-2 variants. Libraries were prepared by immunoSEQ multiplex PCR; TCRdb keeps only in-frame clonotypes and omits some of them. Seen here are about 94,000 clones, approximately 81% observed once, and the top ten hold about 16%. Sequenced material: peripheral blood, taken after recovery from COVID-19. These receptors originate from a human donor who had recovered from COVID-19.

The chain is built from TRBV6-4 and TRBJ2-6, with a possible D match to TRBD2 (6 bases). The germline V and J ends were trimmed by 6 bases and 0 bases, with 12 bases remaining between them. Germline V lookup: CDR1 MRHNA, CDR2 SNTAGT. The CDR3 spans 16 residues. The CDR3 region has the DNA TGTGCCAGCAGCAGGGACGGGGGCTCTGGGGCCAACGTCCTGACTTTC. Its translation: CASSRDGGSGANVLTF.

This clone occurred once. The CDR3, as DNA: TGTGCCAGCAGCCCGGTGGGGCAATATGGCTACACCTTC. Encoded protein: CASSPVGQYGYTF. This chain links TRBV6-5 with TRBJ1-2; D is possibly TRBD1 (5 bases). Germline CDR1 and CDR2: MNHEY and SVGAGI. V shed 6 bases and J shed 5 bases, with 13 bases lying between them. This CDR3 contains 13 residues.

This chain's CDR3 is CASSQDPQGTEAFF. The CDR3 DNA sequence: TGTGCCAGCAGCCAAGATCCTCAGGGAACTGAAGCTTTCTTT. This chain uses TRBV4-2 with TRBJ1-1, with D possibly TRBD1 on 5 matching bases. The germline CDR1 and CDR2 sequences are LGHNA and YNFKEQ. This CDR3 region has 14 residues. The V and J ends lost 0 bases and 5 bases respectively, with 10 bases between them.

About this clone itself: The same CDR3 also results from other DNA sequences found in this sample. The DNA for the CDR3 is TGTGCCAGCAGCCTCCGACTAGCGGGTTCCTACAATGAGCAGTTCTTC. Protein: CASSLRLAGSYNEQFF. The gene calls are TRBV14 and TRBJ2-1; 10 nucleotides line up with TRBD2. Trimming cost V 4 bases and J 1 base; bases outside gene matches: 4. The V gene's germline CDR1 is SGHDN and CDR2 FVKESK. The CDR3 contains 16 residues.

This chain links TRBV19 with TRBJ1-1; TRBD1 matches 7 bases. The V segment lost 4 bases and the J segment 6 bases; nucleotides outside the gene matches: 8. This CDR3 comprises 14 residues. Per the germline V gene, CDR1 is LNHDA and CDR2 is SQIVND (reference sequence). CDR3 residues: CASSRTGQRAEAFF. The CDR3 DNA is TGTGCCAGTAGTAGGACAGGACAAAGGGCTGAAGCTTTCTTT.